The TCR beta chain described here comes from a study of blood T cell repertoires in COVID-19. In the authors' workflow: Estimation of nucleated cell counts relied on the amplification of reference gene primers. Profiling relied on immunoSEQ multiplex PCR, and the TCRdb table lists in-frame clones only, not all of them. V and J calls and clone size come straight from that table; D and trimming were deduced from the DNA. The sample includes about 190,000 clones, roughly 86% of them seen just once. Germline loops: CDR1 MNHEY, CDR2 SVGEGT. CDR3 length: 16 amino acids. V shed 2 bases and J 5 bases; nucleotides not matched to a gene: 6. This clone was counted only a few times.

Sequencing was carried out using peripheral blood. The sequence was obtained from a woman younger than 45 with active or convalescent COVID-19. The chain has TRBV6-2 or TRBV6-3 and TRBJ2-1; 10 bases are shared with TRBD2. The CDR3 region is CASSYESGGDNNEQFF. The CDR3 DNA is TGTGCCAGCAGTTACGAGAGCGGGGGGGATAACAATGAGCAGTTCTTC.